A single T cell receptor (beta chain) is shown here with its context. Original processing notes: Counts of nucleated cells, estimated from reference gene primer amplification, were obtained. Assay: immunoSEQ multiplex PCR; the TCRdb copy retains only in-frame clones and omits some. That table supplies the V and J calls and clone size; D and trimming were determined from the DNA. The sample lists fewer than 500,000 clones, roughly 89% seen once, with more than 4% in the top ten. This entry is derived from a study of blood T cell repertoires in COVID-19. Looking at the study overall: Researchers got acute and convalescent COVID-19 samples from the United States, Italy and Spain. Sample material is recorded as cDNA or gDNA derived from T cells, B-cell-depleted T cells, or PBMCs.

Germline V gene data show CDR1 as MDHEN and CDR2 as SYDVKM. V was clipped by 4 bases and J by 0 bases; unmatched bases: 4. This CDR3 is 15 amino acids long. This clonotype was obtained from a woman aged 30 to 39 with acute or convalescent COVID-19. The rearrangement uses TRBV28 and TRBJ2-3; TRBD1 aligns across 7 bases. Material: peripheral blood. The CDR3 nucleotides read TGTGCCAGCAGTTCCCCGGGACAGAGCACAGATACGCAGTATTTT. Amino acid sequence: CASSSPGQSTDTQYF. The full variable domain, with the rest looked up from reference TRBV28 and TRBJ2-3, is DVKVTQSSRYLVKRTGEKVFLECVQDMDHENMFWYRQDPGLGLRLIYFSYDVKMKEKGDIPEGYSVSREKKERFSLILESASTNQTSMYLCASSSPGQSTDTQYFGPGTRLTVL.